The present entry profiles one T cell receptor (beta chain) with its context. The CDR3 spans 12 residues. Germline V lookup: CDR1 SGHNT, CDR2 YYREEE (reference sequence). Trimming removed 2 bases at V and 4 bases at J, with 6 bases between. Per the study methods: Researchers report that nucleated cell counts were estimated from reference gene primer amplification. The table came from immunoSEQ multiplex PCR; TCRdb's copy has only in-frame clones and leaves some out. The V and J calls and clone size are taken from that table; D and trimming were inferred from the DNA. The sample includes roughly 140,000 clones, approximately 80% of them seen just once. This entry is derived from a study of blood T cell repertoires in COVID-19. About the study: Sites in the United States, Italy and Spain provided acute and convalescent COVID-19 samples.

The TCR sequence derives from a human donor with acute or convalescent COVID-19. The donor label of this sample is uncertain. Sequences were obtained from peripheral blood. The chain couples TRBV5-4 to TRBJ1-1; possible D gene TRBD1, 5 bases. CDR3 sequence reads: CASSFGGTEAFF. CDR3 coding DNA: TGTGCCAGCAGCTTCGGGGGCACTGAAGCTTTCTTT.